This TCR beta chain was documented in a study of OX40 agonist ivuxolimab in advanced cancers. Across the whole study: The patients received agonistic anti-OX40 (CD134) antibody ivuxolimab. Partial responses were achieved by three patients, of whom one had hepatocellular carcinoma and two had cutaneous melanoma. Study outcomes and limitations: Among patients with partial responses at 0.1-3.0 mg/kg, clonal expansion was among the lowest.

Concerning this clone itself: What it recognizes is unknown.

Autoimmune disease history or systemic immunosuppression barred patients. The data were produced by immunoSEQ multiplex PCR, yet TCRdb's version contains in-frame clones alone and is incomplete. The profile covers tens of thousands of clones, with 77% appearing a single time and roughly 3% taken by the ten largest. The V gene's germline CDR1 is MNHNS and CDR2 SASEGT. V was pared by 6 bases and J by 3 bases, with 6 bases of the junction left unmatched. The CDR3 is 14 amino acids. The specimen was CD4+ or CD8+ T cells sorted from blood, collected in a trial of the OX40 agonist ivuxolimab. The chain joins TRBV6-1 to TRBJ1-1, with 8 positions matching TRBD1. This sequence originates from an adult with an advanced solid tumor such as melanoma, head and neck, liver or kidney cancer. The CDR3, as DNA: TGTGCCAGCAGACGCAGGGGGCCGGACACTGAAGCTTTCTTT. Translated, it gives CASRRRGPDTEAFF.